One and the same sample provided the 2 T cell receptor beta chains below, sequenced in a study of blood T cell repertoires in COVID-19. Sequencing used immunoSEQ multiplex PCR; TCRdb keeps in-frame clones, though not all of them. This table holds fewer than 20,000 clones, under 95% found once. Sequencing was done on a sample of peripheral blood. All receptors derive from a man between 60 and 70 years old with active COVID-19.

This sequence joins TRBV4-2 and TRBJ2-3, with 8 bases aligning to TRBD2. In germline, CDR1 is LGHNA, CDR2 YNFKEQ. Unmatched junction bases numbered 7, after V lost 1 base and J lost 7 bases. The CDR3 totals 15 residues. DNA of the CDR3: TGTGCCAGCAGCCAAGGGGCGGGGGGACTTAATACGCAGTATTTT. Translation gives CASSQGAGGLNTQYF.

The rearrangement links TRBV7-7 to TRBJ1-6, with D perhaps matching TRBD1 (6 bases). Germline V gene sequence: CDR1 SSHAT, CDR2 FNYEAQ (reference sequence). The CDR3 contains 13 residues. Deletions cut 5 bases from V and 7 bases from J, with 9 bases between. In nucleotides, the CDR3 is TGTGCCAGCAGCCGCGACAGGAATTCACCCCTCCACTTT. This gives the protein CASSRDRNSPLHF.